The 6 T cell receptor beta chains presented below share a single source sample, sequenced in a study of blood T cell repertoires in COVID-19. Sequencing was performed with immunoSEQ multiplex PCR; in TCRdb, only in-frame clones are kept and a portion is missing. The repertoire holds about 270,000 clones, with over 75% as singletons. Sample: PBMCs or T cells enriched from blood (not recorded which). Receptors were obtained from a woman in her 30s who had recovered from COVID-19.

The chain couples TRBV7-9 to TRBJ2-7, with TRBD1 identical over 7 bases. Germline CDR1 is SEHNR and CDR2 is FQNEAQ (reference sequence). With V trimmed by 0 bases and J by 2 bases, 13 bases remained unmatched. The CDR3 extends over 18 amino acids. CDR3 region: CASSLARTGFSSTYEQYF. CDR3 bases: TGTGCCAGCAGCTTAGCAAGGACAGGCTTCAGTTCAACCTACGAGCAGTACTTC.

V is TRBV5-4 and J is TRBJ2-3; possible D gene TRBD1, 5 bases. The CDR3 totals 15 residues. Germline loops: CDR1 SGHNT, CDR2 YYREEE (reference sequence). Trimming took 0 bases from V and 1 from J, leaving 9 bases between them. The CDR3 coding sequence is TGTGCCAGCAGCTTGGGTGGGGCCCGCACAGATACGCAGTATTTT. Translated: CASSLGGARTDTQYF.

V usage is TRBV4-3 and J usage is TRBJ1-6; no definite D call. V lost 1 base, J lost 7 bases, and 11 bases lay in between. From germline, CDR1 is LGHNA and CDR2 YSLEER. This CDR3 is 15 amino acids long. This chain's CDR3 is CASSQVRIINSPLHF. The DNA of the CDR3 is TGCGCCAGCAGCCAAGTCAGGATAATAAATTCACCCCTCCACTTT.

This clone was counted a single time. The genes are TRBV27 and TRBJ1-2, with D possibly being TRBD1 (6 bases). Trimming left V 3 bases short and J 2 bases short, with 16 bases between. CDR1 is MNHEY, CDR2 SMNVEV, per germline (reference sequence). CDR3 length: 16 amino acids. CDR3 residues: CASSFGGLGRNYGYTF. The CDR3 DNA reads as TGTGCCAGCAGTTTCGGGGGGCTGGGGAGGAACTATGGCTACACCTTC.

The gene calls are TRBV9 and TRBJ2-5, with 7 bases matching TRBD2. V shed 0 bases and J 0 bases; nucleotides not matched to a gene: 5. The CDR3 is 16 residues long. Germline lookup yields CDR1 SGDLS and CDR2 YYNGEE. The CDR3 protein is CASSVGGRGDQETQYF. The CDR3 DNA reads as TGTGCCAGCAGCGTAGGAGGACGGGGGGACCAAGAGACCCAGTACTTC.

The J gene is TRBJ2-3, the V gene TRBV20-1; D might be TRBD2 (6 bases). Germline CDR1 reads DFQATT; CDR2 reads SNEGSKA (reference sequence). The CDR3 extends over 16 amino acids. V was clipped by 3 bases and J by 2 bases, with 18 bases between them. The CDR3 spells CSASPLGGSLTDTQYF. CDR3 sequence (DNA): TGCAGTGCTAGTCCCCTTGGGGGGAGCCTCACAGATACGCAGTATTTT.